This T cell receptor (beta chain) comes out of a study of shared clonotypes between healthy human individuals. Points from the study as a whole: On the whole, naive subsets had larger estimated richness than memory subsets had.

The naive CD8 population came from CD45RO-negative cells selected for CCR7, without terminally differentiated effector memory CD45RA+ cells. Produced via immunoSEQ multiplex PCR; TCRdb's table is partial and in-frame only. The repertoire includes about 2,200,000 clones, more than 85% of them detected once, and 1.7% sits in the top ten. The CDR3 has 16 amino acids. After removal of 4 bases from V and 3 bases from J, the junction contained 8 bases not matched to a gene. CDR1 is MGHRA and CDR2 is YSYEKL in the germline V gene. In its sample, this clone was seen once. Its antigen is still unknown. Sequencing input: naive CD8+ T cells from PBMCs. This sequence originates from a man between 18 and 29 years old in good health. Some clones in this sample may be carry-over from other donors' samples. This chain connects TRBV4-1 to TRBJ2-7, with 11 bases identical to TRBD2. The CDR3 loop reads CASSPETSGIIYEQYF. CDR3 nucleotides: TGCGCCAGCAGCCCGGAGACTAGCGGGATTATCTACGAGCAGTACTTC.